These 5 T cell receptor beta chains were sequenced from one sample in a study of T-cell reconstitution after alpha-beta-depleted transplantation in children. Construction of the TCRbeta library involved unique molecular identifiers. TCRdb called the PCR reads again in MiXCR, with one record for every CDR3 protein. The sample includes about 640,000 distinct CDR3 sequences, about an eighth of them seen just once. Source: PBMCs, mostly from graft donor cells, taken 360 days after TCRalphabeta/CD19-depleted stem cell transplant. These receptor sequences come from a male patient between 10 and 17 years old who had a stem cell transplant for acute myeloid leukemia, so the T cells may come from the graft donor.

CDR3 DNA sequence: TGTGCCTCCTGCCAAGATAGGGGCAGAAATGCTGGGGCCAACGTCCTGACTTTC. Translation: CASCQDRGRNAGANVLTF. V usage is TRBV3-1 and J usage is TRBJ2-6; D perhaps matches TRBD1 (5 bases). The CDR3 consists of 18 residues. Trimming took off 11 bases at V and 2 bases at J, with 25 bases between the two ends. Germline V gene sequence: CDR1 LGHDT, CDR2 YNNKEL (reference sequence).

The chain employs TRBV6-2 or TRBV6-3 and TRBJ2-2; TRBD2 matches 7 bases. V dropped 2 bases and J dropped 0; count of bases not matched to a gene: 3. CDR1 and CDR2 from the germline V gene are MNHEY and SVGEGT. This CDR3 has 16 residues. The CDR3 sequence: CASSYISGANTGELFF. As DNA, the CDR3 is TGTGCCAGCAGTTACATCAGCGGGGCGAACACCGGGGAGCTGTTTTTT.

This clonotype was found a few times. The DNA for the CDR3 is TGTGCCAGCAGCCAGGCTAGCGGAACCCCCTACGAGCAGTACTTC. It codes for CASSQASGTPYEQYF. The V and J genes are TRBV7-3 and TRBJ2-7, with TRBD2 matching over 7 bases. J was trimmed by 2 bases and V by 5 bases; bases with no gene match: 9. The CDR3 consists of 15 residues. Germline values: CDR1 SGHTA, CDR2 FQGTGA.

This clonotype appeared a few times. The chain carries TRBV20-1 and TRBJ1-1; 8 bases line up with TRBD1. This CDR3 is 14 amino acids long. V lost 2 bases, J lost 3 bases, and 5 bases stayed unmatched. CDR1 and CDR2 from the germline V gene are DFQATT and SNEGSKA (reference sequence). The CDR3 spells CSARSRQGYTEAFF. The CDR3 bases are TGCAGTGCTAGATCCCGACAGGGGTACACTGAAGCTTTCTTT.

This clonotype was detected a few times. The V call is TRBV4-3, the J call TRBJ2-3, with a possible D match to TRBD2 (6 bases). The V end lost 0 bases, the J end lost 5 bases, and 15 bases lay between the germline ends. The CDR3 is 16 residues long. Germline V lookup: CDR1 LGHNA, CDR2 YSLEER. CDR3 region: CASSQDRGWRQDTQYF. The CDR3 nucleotides are TGCGCCAGCAGCCAAGACCGGGGGTGGCGACAAGATACGCAGTATTTT.